These 21 T cell receptor beta chains were all obtained from the same sample, sequenced in a study of blood T cell repertoires in COVID-19. The protocol was immunoSEQ multiplex PCR, while the TCRdb copy is restricted to in-frame clones and leaves out a portion. The sample holds around 60,000 clones, 65% to 90% seen once. What was sequenced was peripheral blood. The receptors originated from a woman aged 60 to 75 with acute or convalescent COVID-19.

The V gene is TRBV6-5, the J gene TRBJ2-1; 14 nucleotides agree with TRBD2. Unmatched junction bases numbered 7, after V lost 4 bases and J lost 8 bases. The germline V gene has CDR1 MNHEY and CDR2 SVGAGI. The CDR3 is 16 residues long. The CDR3 reads CASSSLTSGGAYEQFF. DNA of the CDR3: TGTGCCAGCAGTTCCCTGACTAGCGGGGGGGCCTATGAGCAGTTCTTC.

This clone was picked up one time. This chain connects TRBV7-9 to TRBJ2-7; 7 positions agree with TRBD1. V shed 5 bases and J 5 bases; nucleotides not matched to a gene: 18. This CDR3 is 17 amino acids long. CDR1 and CDR2 from the germline V gene are SEHNR and FQNEAQ (reference sequence). CDR3 nucleotides: TGTGCCAGCAGCCAATTTGGGGACAGAGGAACCATCCACGAGCAGTACTTC. This encodes CASSQFGDRGTIHEQYF. The variable domain in full, with the rest retrieved from reference TRBV7-9 and TRBJ2-7, is DTGVSQNPRHKITKRGQNVTFRCDPISEHNRLYWYRQTLGQGPEFLTYFQNEAQLEKSRLLSDRFSAERPKGSFSTLEIQRTEQGDSAMYLCASSQFGDRGTIHEQYFGPGTRLTVT.

The V gene is TRBV5-1, the J gene TRBJ2-7, with 11 bases matching TRBD1. V was clipped by 7 bases and J by 3 bases; unmatched bases: 9. The CDR3 is 15 residues long. Per the germline V gene, CDR1 is SGHRS and CDR2 is YFSETQ. This chain's CDR3 is CASGNSGTGGYEQYF. CDR3 coding DNA: TGCGCCAGCGGTAATTCCGGGACAGGGGGCTACGAGCAGTACTTC.

CDR3 sequence: CASSLVAGIDEKLFF. In DNA form, the CDR3 reads TGTGCCAGCAGCTTAGTGGCAGGTATAGATGAAAAACTGTTTTTT. The chain is built from TRBV7-2 and TRBJ1-4, with D unclear. The CDR3 length is 15 residues. Trimming shortened V by 1 base and J by 6 bases, and 12 bases separated the two germline ends. Per germline, CDR1 SGHTA and CDR2 FQGNSA.

J is TRBJ2-2 and V is TRBV2; 12 nucleotides agree with TRBD2. Looked up from germline, CDR1 is SNHLY and CDR2 is FYNNEI. The CDR3 extends over 15 amino acids. Unmatched junction bases numbered 6, after V lost 6 bases and J lost 7 bases. The DNA for the CDR3 is TGTGCCAGCAGCAAACTAGCGGGGGGCCTCGGGGAGCTGTTTTTT. This gives the protein CASSKLAGGLGELFF.

This sequence joins TRBV10-3 and TRBJ1-5; D is perhaps TRBD1 (5 bases). The CDR3 length is 14 residues. CDR1 is ENHRY and CDR2 is SYGVKD in the germline V gene. V was cut by 3 bases and J by 3 bases, with 9 bases left in between. CDR3 region: CAISDRTYNQPQHF. CDR3 sequence (DNA): TGTGCCATCAGTGACAGGACATACAATCAGCCCCAGCATTTT.

This clone was picked up one time. This chain joins TRBV6-5 and TRBJ2-1; D gene ambiguous. CDR1 and CDR2 (germline): MNHEY, SVGAGI. Trimming stripped 10 bases from V and 0 bases from J, with 10 bases between. This CDR3 spans 13 amino acids. The CDR3 nucleotides are TGTGCCACCTCATCCAGCTCCTACAATGAGCAGTTCTTC. As protein: CATSSSSYNEQFF.

The V call is TRBV3-1 (or the pseudogene TRBV3-2), the J call TRBJ2-2; D remains unclear. The CDR3 extends over 16 amino acids. Per the germline V gene, CDR1 is LGHDT and CDR2 is YNNKEL (reference sequence). Trimming cost V 2 bases and J 0 bases, with 10 bases left between them. CDR3 in DNA: TGTGCCAGCAGCCAATCCGGCCTAGCGAACACCGGGGAGCTGTTTTTT. Protein product: CASSQSGLANTGELFF.

The chain carries TRBV3-1 (or the pseudogene TRBV3-2) and TRBJ1-3; 9 bases agree with TRBD1. The germline CDR1 and CDR2 sequences are LGHDT and YNNKEL (reference sequence). V dropped 0 bases and J dropped 3; count of bases not matched to a gene: 9. CDR3 length: 18 amino acids. CDR3 residues: CASSQDSWTGAFGNTIYF. In DNA, the CDR3 is TGTGCCAGCAGCCAAGATAGCTGGACAGGGGCTTTTGGAAACACCATATATTTT.

This chain joins TRBV11-1 and TRBJ2-2, with TRBD1 as a possible D gene (6 bases). Germline V gene lookup returns CDR1 SGHAT and CDR2 FQDESV (reference sequence). The CDR3 is made up of 12 amino acids. The V end lost 11 bases, the J end lost 5 bases, and 12 bases lay between the germline ends. CDR3 in amino acids: CAHREETGELFF. In nucleotides, the CDR3 is TGTGCCCACAGGGAAGAGACCGGGGAGCTGTTTTTT.

The chain uses TRBV5-6 and TRBJ1-2; no firm D call. V lost 6 bases and J lost 6, with 18 bases in between. Germline loops: CDR1 SGHDT, CDR2 YYEEEE. This CDR3 contains 14 residues. The CDR3 region has the DNA TGTGCCAGCACCATTGGCGGAGGGCTAGATGGCTACACCTTC. It encodes CASTIGGGLDGYTF.

This chain links TRBV19 with TRBJ1-2; 7 nucleotides line up with TRBD1. Per the germline V gene, CDR1 is LNHDA and CDR2 is SQIVND (reference sequence). V lost 5 bases, J lost 6 bases, and 6 bases stayed unmatched. This CDR3 is 13 amino acids long. The CDR3 loop is CASSHRGHDGYTF. DNA for the CDR3: TGTGCCAGTAGTCACAGGGGACACGATGGCTACACCTTC.

The chain has TRBV5-1 and TRBJ1-1; D is undetermined. There are 15 residues in the CDR3. V lost 4 bases, J lost 3 bases, and 16 bases lay in between. Per germline, CDR1 SGHRS and CDR2 YFSETQ. The CDR3 region is CASSRLEGPHTEAFF. The CDR3, as DNA: TGCGCCAGCAGCCGACTGGAGGGCCCCCACACTGAAGCTTTCTTT.

The chain links TRBV19 to TRBJ1-5; 10 bases agree with TRBD1. The CDR3 has 15 amino acids. Germline CDR1 and CDR2: LNHDA and SQIVND (reference sequence). Trimming cost V 8 bases and J 1 base; bases outside gene matches: 5. The CDR3 loop is CASLTGGTSNQPQHF. DNA of the CDR3: TGTGCCAGTCTGACAGGGGGCACGAGCAATCAGCCCCAGCATTTT.

The rearrangement links TRBV2 to TRBJ1-1; D remains ambiguous. V lost 6 bases and J lost 4, with 12 bases in between. CDR3 size: 13 residues. Germline assignment: CDR1 SNHLY and CDR2 FYNNEI. CDR3 in amino acids: CASREVWVTEAFF. The CDR3 DNA reads as TGTGCCAGCAGGGAGGTATGGGTCACTGAAGCTTTCTTT.

This clone turned up a few times. V gene TRBV7-9 combines with J gene TRBJ2-1, with 12 bases that match TRBD2. J lost 8 bases, V lost 5 bases, and 10 bases had no gene match. The CDR3 spans 16 residues. CDR1 SEHNR and CDR2 FQNEAQ come from the germline V gene (reference sequence). The CDR3 spells CASSPALAGGQDEQFF. The CDR3, as DNA: TGTGCCAGCAGCCCAGCGCTAGCGGGGGGGCAGGATGAGCAGTTCTTC.

The V and J genes are TRBV6-6 and TRBJ1-2; 7 nucleotides align to TRBD1. The length of the CDR3 is 12 residues. V trimming: 6 bases; J trimming: 10 bases; junction bases outside the gene matches: 8. Germline V lookup: CDR1 MNHNY, CDR2 SVGAGI (reference sequence). The CDR3 spells CASRSGTAIYTF. In DNA form, the CDR3 reads TGTGCCAGCAGATCCGGGACAGCAATCTACACCTTC.

The V and J genes are TRBV6-5 and TRBJ1-6; 7 bases align to TRBD1. The CDR3 loop spans 14 amino acids. The germline gives CDR1 MNHEY, CDR2 SVGAGI. V shed 6 bases, J shed 5 bases, and the junction held 4 bases outside the gene matches. In DNA, the CDR3 is TGTGCCAGCAGAGGACAGGCAAATAATTCACCCCTCCACTTT. Translating it yields CASRGQANNSPLHF.

The CDR3 reads CASGKTGNEKLFF. CDR3 nucleotide sequence: TGTGCCAGCGGGAAAACAGGGAATGAAAAACTGTTTTTT. The rearrangement joins TRBV12-3 or TRBV12-4 to TRBJ1-4; maybe TRBD1 (6 bases). The CDR3 spans 13 residues. V lost 8 bases, J lost 5 bases, and 12 bases lay in between.

The chain links TRBV6-1 to TRBJ1-5, with 8 bases matching TRBD1. This CDR3 is built from 15 residues. Germline V gene sequence: CDR1 MNHNS, CDR2 SASEGT. The junction had 12 bases not matched to a gene; V was cut back by 3 bases and J by 11 bases. CDR3 protein: CASSDRQGMGWSQHF. The DNA for the CDR3 is TGTGCCAGCAGTGATAGACAGGGGATGGGTTGGTCCCAGCATTTT.

This chain connects TRBV6-2 or TRBV6-3 to TRBJ2-1; tentatively, D is TRBD2 (7 bases). The CDR3 totals 17 residues. Deletions cut 2 bases from V and 6 bases from J, with 20 bases between. Germline CDR1 and CDR2: MNHEY and SVGEGT. DNA for the CDR3: TGTGCCAGCAGTTACGTACGTCGTGGGGGGGCTATCAATGAGCAGTTCTTC. Translated, it gives CASSYVRRGGAINEQFF.